These T cell receptor beta chains were read from a single sample in a study of T-cell reconstitution after alpha-beta-depleted transplantation in children. TCRdb independently ran MiXCR on the PCR reads; one entry per CDR3 protein. The top ten clones hold about 6% of a sample with approximately 240,000 distinct CDR3 sequences, about 9.2% of them seen once. The sequenced sample was PBMCs from the stem cell graft donor, obtained from the stem cell graft. Every receptor here comes from a human donor who donated a stem cell graft to a child with acute lymphoblastic leukemia. The CDR3 runs from the conserved cysteine through the conserved F or W. The D gene is left open where the match is weak. Size is omitted from some rows. Given values are once, few, many or a class for expanded clones.

v_call,d_call,j_call,clone_size,cdr3_aa,cdr3_nt
TRBV12-3/TRBV12-4,NA,TRBJ2-4,many,CASSLVGAAKNIQYF,TGTGCCAGCAGTTTAGTGGGGGCTGCAAAAAACATTCAGTACTTC
TRBV7-8,NA,TRBJ2-2,many,CASSHRTYYANTGELFF,TGTGCCAGCAGCCACCGGACATATTATGCGAACACCGGGGAGCTGTTTTTT
TRBV4-2,NA,TRBJ1-1,NA,CASSQERPGNTEAFF,TGTGCCAGCAGCCAAGAACGGCCAGGGAACACTGAAGCTTTCTTT
TRBV2,NA,TRBJ1-1,many,CASSNEAPRSYTEAFF,TGTGCCAGCAGTAACGAGGCCCCTCGATCCTACACTGAAGCTTTCTTT
TRBV4-1,NA,TRBJ2-2,few,CASSQGVVGELFF,TGCGCCAGCAGCCAAGGTGTTGTCGGGGAGCTGTTTTTT
TRBV5-1,NA,TRBJ2-7,NA,CASSLEQVSEQYF,TGCGCCAGCAGCTTGGAACAGGTCAGCGAGCAGTACTTC
TRBV4-2,NA,TRBJ1-5,many,CASSQDSDTGLQPQHF,TGTGCCAGCAGCCAAGATTCCGACACAGGCCTTCAGCCCCAGCATTTT
TRBV20-1,TRBD2,TRBJ2-1,many,CSAPDSGSSAYNEQFF,TGCAGTGCTCCCGATAGCGGGAGTTCAGCCTACAATGAGCAGTTCTTC
TRBV29-1,NA,TRBJ1-3,many,CSVLKLSGNTIYF,TGCAGCGTCCTTAAACTCTCTGGAAACACCATATATTTT
TRBV7-9,NA,TRBJ1-1,NA,CASSTEGGTEAFF,TGTGCCAGCAGCACCGAGGGGGGCACTGAAGCTTTCTTT
TRBV6-5,TRBD1,TRBJ2-7,many,CASRGTGSRNEQYF,TGTGCCAGCAGAGGGACAGGCAGCCGGAACGAGCAGTACTTC
TRBV7-2,NA,TRBJ2-1,few,CASSLGGPQTNEQFF,TGTGCCAGCAGCTTAGGGGGGCCTCAAACTAATGAGCAGTTCTTC
TRBV5-8,NA,TRBJ2-5,NA,CASSLQELQETQYF,TGTGCCAGCAGCTTACAGGAGCTCCAAGAGACCCAGTACTTC
TRBV20-1,TRBD2,TRBJ2-5,many,CSASRLAGIPQETQYF,TGCAGTGCTAGTCGACTAGCGGGGATACCCCAAGAGACCCAGTACTTC
TRBV6-2/TRBV6-3,TRBD1,TRBJ1-1,few,CASSYQNRGKVNTEAFF,TGTGCCAGCAGTTACCAGAACAGGGGAAAAGTGAACACTGAAGCTTTCTTT
TRBV12-3/TRBV12-4,TRBD1,TRBJ2-7,many,CASSSARGHDYYEQYF,TGTGCCAGCAGTTCGGCCAGGGGGCACGACTACTACGAGCAGTACTTC
TRBV29-1,TRBD1,TRBJ1-5,NA,CSVRQGVGGNQPQHF,TGCAGCGTCCGACAGGGTGTAGGGGGCAATCAGCCCCAGCATTTT
TRBV20-1,TRBD1,TRBJ2-2,few,CSAPRDSYTGELFF,TGCAGTGCCCCCAGGGACAGTTACACCGGGGAGCTGTTTTTT
TRBV27,TRBD2,TRBJ2-2,NA,CASSGGVDTGELFF,TGTGCCAGCAGTGGGGGGGTTGACACCGGGGAGCTGTTTTTT
TRBV25-1,NA,TRBJ2-7,NA,CASSELSNRLAYEQYF,TGTGCCAGCAGTGAACTCTCGAACAGATTAGCCTACGAGCAGTACTTC
TRBV29-1,TRBD1,TRBJ2-7,NA,CSVAQGAPYEQYF,TGCAGCGTGGCACAGGGGGCCCCCTACGAGCAGTACTTC
TRBV29-1,NA,TRBJ2-7,few,CSVEGTLASSYEQYF,TGCAGCGTTGAAGGGACCTTAGCGAGCTCCTACGAGCAGTACTTC
TRBV6-5,TRBD1,TRBJ2-7,few,CASSFAPGQGYEQYF,TGTGCCAGCAGTTTCGCCCCGGGACAGGGTTACGAGCAGTACTTC
TRBV6-2/TRBV6-3,TRBD1,TRBJ2-3,few,CASSDNPGGASTDTQYF,TGTGCCAGCAGCGACAACCCAGGGGGAGCTTCCACAGATACGCAGTATTTT
TRBV5-1,TRBD2,TRBJ2-7,NA,CASSLTTSAEQYF,TGCGCCAGCAGCCTAACCACTAGCGCCGAGCAGTACTTC
TRBV4-2,TRBD1,TRBJ1-1,NA,CASSHDRVYTEAFF,TGTGCCAGCAGCCATGACAGGGTGTACACTGAAGCTTTCTTT
TRBV27,TRBD1,TRBJ1-1,many,CASSSRDRENTEAFF,TGTGCCAGCAGTTCACGGGACAGGGAGAACACTGAAGCTTTCTTT
TRBV4-1,TRBD1,TRBJ2-2,many,CASSPGQTGELFF,TGCGCCAGCAGCCCGGGACAGACCGGGGAGCTGTTTTTT
TRBV10-3,NA,TRBJ1-1,few,CAISEGAANTEAFF,TGTGCCATCAGTGAAGGGGCGGCGAACACTGAAGCTTTCTTT
TRBV27,NA,TRBJ2-2,few,CASSNGELFF,TGTGCCAGCAGTAACGGGGAGCTGTTTTTT
TRBV20-1,NA,TRBJ1-1,few,CSGSRAQVNTEAFF,TGCAGTGGGTCGAGGGCACAGGTGAACACTGAAGCTTTCTTT
TRBV18,NA,TRBJ2-7,once,CASSPSRSTSYEQYF,TGTGCCAGCTCACCATCACGAAGCACTTCCTACGAGCAGTACTTC
TRBV10-2,NA,TRBJ1-2,NA,CASSSGTPYGYTF,TGCGCCAGCAGTTCCGGGACACCTTATGGCTACACCTTC
TRBV24-1,NA,TRBJ2-1,many,CATTRGTGGSNEQFF,TGTGCCACCACCCGCGGGACGGGGGGCTCCAATGAGCAGTTCTTC
TRBV15,TRBD1,TRBJ1-2,few,CATSSPEDRALNYGYTF,TGTGCCACCAGCAGCCCTGAAGACAGGGCACTCAACTATGGCTACACCTTC
TRBV7-6,TRBD1,TRBJ1-6,NA,CASSLTRPRGISSPLHF,TGTGCCAGCAGCTTAACCCGTCCCAGGGGGATTTCATCACCCCTCCACTTT
TRBV7-8,TRBD1,TRBJ2-7,NA,CASSPGTGGGYEQYF,TGTGCCAGCAGCCCCGGGACAGGGGGCGGGTACGAGCAGTACTTC
TRBV7-2,NA,TRBJ1-6,many,CASSLTTSFNSPLHF,TGTGCCAGCAGCTTAACGACATCTTTTAATTCACCCCTCCACTTT
TRBV6-5,NA,TRBJ1-2,many,CASSYGVGNYGYTF,TGTGCCAGCAGTTACGGGGTGGGTAACTATGGCTACACCTTC
TRBV10-3,NA,TRBJ2-3,NA,CATYEDTQYF,TGTGCCACGTATGAGGATACGCAGTATTTT
TRBV10-2,NA,TRBJ2-7,NA,CASSESYGDTYEQYF,TGCGCCAGCAGTGAGTCTTATGGGGACACCTACGAGCAGTACTTC
TRBV29-1,NA,TRBJ2-1,many,CSGGDPYNEQFF,TGCAGCGGAGGAGACCCCTACAATGAGCAGTTCTTC
TRBV5-1,NA,TRBJ1-1,many,CASSFRGMVTEAFF,TGCGCCAGCAGCTTCCGGGGGATGGTCACTGAAGCTTTCTTT
TRBV7-2,TRBD2,TRBJ2-7,many,CASSPRLATREQYF,TGTGCCAGCAGCCCAAGACTAGCTACCCGCGAGCAGTACTTC
TRBV29-1,NA,TRBJ1-3,NA,CSVVTARKPSGNTIYF,TGCAGCGTTGTGACCGCGCGCAAACCCTCTGGAAACACCATATATTTT
TRBV6-2/TRBV6-3,NA,TRBJ2-7,NA,CASSYGAMDSYEQYF,TGTGCCAGCAGTTACGGAGCAATGGACAGCTACGAGCAGTACTTC
TRBV2,NA,TRBJ2-3,few,CASSGGPESTDTQYF,TGTGCCAGCAGTGGGGGGCCCGAGTCCACAGATACGCAGTATTTT
TRBV15,NA,TRBJ1-1,NA,CATSRAWWGGSDTEAFF,TGTGCCACCAGCAGAGCATGGTGGGGGGGCTCGGACACTGAAGCTTTCTTT
TRBV3-1,TRBD1,TRBJ1-1,few,CASSQGQGLRNATAEAFF,TGTGCCAGCAGCCAGGGACAGGGACTTCGAAACGCAACTGCCGAAGCTTTCTTT
TRBV12-3/TRBV12-4,NA,TRBJ1-2,many,CASSRSGGSYGYTF,TGTGCCAGCAGCCGGTCGGGGGGCAGCTATGGCTACACCTTC
TRBV20-1,TRBD2,TRBJ2-3,NA,CSAGTSGADTQYF,TGCAGTGCCGGGACTAGCGGGGCTGATACGCAGTATTTT
TRBV2,NA,TRBJ1-1,NA,CASSEPDVGTLMNTEAFF,TGTGCCAGCAGTGAACCTGATGTGGGGACCCTGATGAACACTGAAGCTTTCTTT
TRBV7-2,TRBD1,TRBJ1-4,few,CASSFNDAGGATNEKLFF,TGTGCCAGCAGCTTCAACGATGCAGGGGGTGCAACTAATGAAAAACTGTTTTTT
TRBV18,NA,TRBJ2-3,NA,CASSPSQVSTDTQYF,TGTGCCAGCTCACCATCACAAGTGAGCACAGATACGCAGTATTTT